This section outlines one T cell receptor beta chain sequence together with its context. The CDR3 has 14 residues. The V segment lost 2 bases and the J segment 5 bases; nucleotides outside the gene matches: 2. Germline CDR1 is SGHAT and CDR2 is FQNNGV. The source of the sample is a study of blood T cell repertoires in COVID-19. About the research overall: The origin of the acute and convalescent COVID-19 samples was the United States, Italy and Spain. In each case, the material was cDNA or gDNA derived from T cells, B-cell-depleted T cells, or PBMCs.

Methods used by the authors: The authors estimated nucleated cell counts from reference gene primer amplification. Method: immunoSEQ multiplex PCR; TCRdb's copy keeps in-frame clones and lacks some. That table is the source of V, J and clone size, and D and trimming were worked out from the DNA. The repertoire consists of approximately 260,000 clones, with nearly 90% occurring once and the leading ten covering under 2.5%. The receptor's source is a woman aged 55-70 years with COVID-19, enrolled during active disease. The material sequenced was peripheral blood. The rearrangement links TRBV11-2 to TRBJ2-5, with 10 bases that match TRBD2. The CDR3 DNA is TGTGCCAGCAGCTTAAGCGGGGGGGCTGAGACCCAGTACTTC. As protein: CASSLSGGAETQYF.